The source of this T cell receptor (beta chain) is a study of blood T cell repertoires in COVID-19 (TCRdb year 2020). Broadly, across the study: Samples covering the acute and convalescent phases of COVID-19 were provided by collaborators in the United States, Italy and Spain. The material from the prospective study consisted of cDNA or gDNA derived from T cells, B-cell-depleted T cells, or PBMCs. The dataset comprised deeply sampled blood TCRbeta repertoires from subjects exposed to, actively infected with, or recovered from COVID-19. The repertoires were made available in a free public database intended to serve as a resource for research on the immune response to SARS-CoV-2. The samples were drawn from the first 160 participants of the ongoing ImmuneRACE study and from 1,254 subjects provided by 6 global collaborators. Sample metadata almost always included a de-identified subject ID, COVID-19 status, age in years and sex. HLA class I and class II types, where available, came from metadata supplied by the sample provider rather than from assay-based typing.

The germline V gene encodes CDR1 MNHNY and CDR2 SVGAGI (reference sequence). V is pared back by 6 bases and J by 6 bases, with 8 bases lying between the germline termini. The CDR3 contains 12 residues, cysteine and phenylalanine counted. The kept DNA is CDR3 alone, 36 bases in frame from the first base. With regard to this clone: The clone's antigen remains unknown. No base quality information exists; no much larger clone differs at one position.

The collaborating institutions used their own protocols to collect whole blood in K2EDTA tubes. Collaborator samples were shipped for TCRbeta analysis as frozen whole blood, isolated PBMCs, or DNA extracted from either sample type. TCRbeta CDR3 regions were amplified from genomic DNA using the immunoSEQ Assay, a bias-controlled multiplex PCR. Processing in the source paper ran as follows. The number of nucleated cells in each sample was estimated by amplification of reference gene primers within the assay. To quantify the absolute abundance of each unique TCRbeta CDR3 rearrangement, sequence reads were collapsed and filtered. For each sample, productive Simpson clonality was calculated as the square root of Simpson's diversity index over productive rearrangements. TCRdb limited this immuneACCESS table to in-frame rearrangements with V and J called. A share of clones is missing; checked studies link under half to unresolved V genes, and the rest is unexplained. V and J calls and clone size are given by that table; D and trimming were obtained from the DNA. The sample table contains some 46,000 clones; only one count was recorded for 80% to 90% of them. The ten largest make up about 5% of the sample.

What the authors observed across the whole study: Clinical and demographic metadata were provided uncurated, with the amount varying by source and participant.

The chain couples TRBV6-6 to TRBJ1-4; no D gene can be assigned with confidence. Sample: peripheral blood. The TCR sequence derives from a human donor in a cohort sampled during active COVID-19. The CDR3 region: CASRGKDEKLFF. The nucleotide sequence is given as TGTGCCAGCAGGGGCAAAGATGAAAAACTGTTTTTT.